Listed below are T cell receptor beta chains from one sample, sequenced in a study of blood T cell repertoires in COVID-19. Method: immunoSEQ multiplex PCR; TCRdb's copy keeps in-frame clones and lacks some. The data contain fewer than 350,000 clones, 85% of them seen just once; the ten biggest clones take up about 2.5%. The sample comprised PBMCs or T cells enriched from blood (not recorded which). The receptors stem from a woman in her 50s who had recovered from COVID-19. The CDR3 runs from the conserved cysteine through the conserved F or W. Clone size is shown for a subset of rows, as once, few, many or a class of expanded clone.

v_gene: TRBV15
abundance: many
CDR3aa: CATSREINSNQPQHF

v_gene: TRBV11-2
abundance: -
CDR3aa: CASTANRGPGNEQFF

v_gene: TRBV3-1/TRBV3-2
abundance: once
CDR3aa: CASSQRQTSTDTQYF

v_gene: TRBV30
abundance: -
CDR3aa: CAWSVAPMRLGEKLFF

v_gene: TRBV7-2
abundance: -
CDR3aa: CASKAESSYNSPLHF

v_gene: TRBV19
abundance: -
CDR3aa: CASSMASGSGDTQYF

v_gene: TRBV7-9
abundance: -
CDR3aa: CASSLGDTSYEQYF

v_gene: TRBV27
abundance: -
CDR3aa: CASSPGTGESETQYF

v_gene: TRBV7-6
abundance: -
CDR3aa: CASSLSPGNTEAFF

v_gene: TRBV9
abundance: -
CDR3aa: CASSVASGGSLNNEQFF

v_gene: TRBV10-3
abundance: -
CDR3aa: CAIKAGGLDTQYF

v_gene: TRBV7-9
abundance: -
CDR3aa: CASSLVKGQGNQPQHF

v_gene: TRBV7-2
abundance: -
CDR3aa: CASSSLAVNYGYTF

v_gene: TRBV6-5
abundance: -
CDR3aa: CASRGGPNEQYF

v_gene: TRBV5-4
abundance: -
CDR3aa: CASSKGVTNEKLFF

v_gene: TRBV7-6
abundance: -
CDR3aa: CASSASGGTDTQYF

v_gene: TRBV29-1
abundance: once
CDR3aa: CSASGGAGTDTQYF

v_gene: TRBV6-5
abundance: -
CDR3aa: CASSYSIGHQGREQYF

v_gene: TRBV4-1
abundance: many
CDR3aa: CASSQEGTSGKYEQYF

v_gene: TRBV6-1
abundance: -
CDR3aa: CASSEIAGLSGNTIYF

v_gene: TRBV20-1
abundance: few
CDR3aa: CSASKRDGGAFF

v_gene: TRBV7-2
abundance: -
CDR3aa: CASSPRGGGNQPQHF

v_gene: TRBV6-2/TRBV6-3
abundance: -
CDR3aa: CASSPRTGGSGELFF

v_gene: TRBV28
abundance: -
CDR3aa: CASISTGGAGWSAQHF

v_gene: TRBV5-4
abundance: -
CDR3aa: CASSFEATGGTPGELFF

v_gene: TRBV11-2
abundance: once
CDR3aa: CASSSGQGTHEQYF

v_gene: TRBV14
abundance: -
CDR3aa: CASSQLRRGLSGNTIYF

v_gene: TRBV30
abundance: -
CDR3aa: CAWVGLAGNEQFF

v_gene: TRBV15
abundance: -
CDR3aa: CATSREGPTGGIATDTQYF

v_gene: TRBV19
abundance: -
CDR3aa: CASSAGTAASNQPQHF

v_gene: TRBV5-4
abundance: -
CDR3aa: CASSKGQGGNANSPLHF

v_gene: TRBV7-8
abundance: -
CDR3aa: CASSPRGGWGTEAFF

v_gene: TRBV9
abundance: -
CDR3aa: CASSRGIDRTHLGELFF

v_gene: TRBV19
abundance: -
CDR3aa: CASSLRGGNQPQHF

v_gene: TRBV6-5
abundance: -
CDR3aa: CASIWDRANSPLHF

v_gene: TRBV19
abundance: few
CDR3aa: CASTTTGRYGYTF

v_gene: TRBV27
abundance: -
CDR3aa: CASSWTGTPGYEQYF

v_gene: TRBV6-6
abundance: -
CDR3aa: CASSYEGEKLFF

v_gene: TRBV4-3
abundance: -
CDR3aa: CASSHTTISGNTIYF

v_gene: TRBV6-5
abundance: -
CDR3aa: CASSWTLQETQYF

v_gene: TRBV5-6
abundance: -
CDR3aa: CASSFAGTSNEQFF

v_gene: TRBV18
abundance: -
CDR3aa: CASSPLGTGSSAEAFF

v_gene: TRBV19
abundance: -
CDR3aa: CASSIDSFRVTHGYTF

v_gene: TRBV6-2/TRBV6-3
abundance: -
CDR3aa: CASSYRRGGGTEAFF

v_gene: TRBV19
abundance: -
CDR3aa: CASTLGDSNEKLFF

v_gene: TRBV27
abundance: -
CDR3aa: CASSFLGQGSYEQYF

v_gene: TRBV24-1
abundance: -
CDR3aa: CATSRVSGGPGNEQFF

v_gene: TRBV18
abundance: -
CDR3aa: CASSQGQGALGEKLFF